Described below is a single TCR beta chain sequence and its context. V was trimmed by 8 bases and J by 3 bases, leaving 11 bases between them. Per the germline V gene, CDR1 is LNHDA and CDR2 is SQIVND (reference sequence). The CDR3 totals 13 residues. The data were taken from a study of blood T cell repertoires in COVID-19. Assay used: immunoSEQ multiplex PCR; TCRdb lists only in-frame clones, some missing. Among about 100,000 clones listed, 87% were seen once. J is TRBJ2-1 and V is TRBV19; D call uncertain. The sequenced sample consisted of peripheral blood. The TCR originated in a man aged 45-65 years with active COVID-19. The CDR3 loop is CASSFGLYNEQFF. The CDR3, as DNA: TGTGCCAGTTCGTTTGGCCTCTACAATGAGCAGTTCTTC.